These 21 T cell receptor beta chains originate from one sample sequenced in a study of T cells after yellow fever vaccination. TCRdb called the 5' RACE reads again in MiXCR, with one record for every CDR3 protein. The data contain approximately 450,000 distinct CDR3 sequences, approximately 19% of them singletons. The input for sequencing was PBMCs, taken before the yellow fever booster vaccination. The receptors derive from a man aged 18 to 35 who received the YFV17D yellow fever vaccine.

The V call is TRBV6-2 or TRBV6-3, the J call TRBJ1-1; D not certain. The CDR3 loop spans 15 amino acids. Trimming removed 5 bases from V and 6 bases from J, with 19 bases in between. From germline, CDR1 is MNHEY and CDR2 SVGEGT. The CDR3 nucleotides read TGTGCCAGCAGTCAAAGGTGGCGCGGGCCCGCTGAAGCTTTCTTT. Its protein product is CASSQRWRGPAEAFF.

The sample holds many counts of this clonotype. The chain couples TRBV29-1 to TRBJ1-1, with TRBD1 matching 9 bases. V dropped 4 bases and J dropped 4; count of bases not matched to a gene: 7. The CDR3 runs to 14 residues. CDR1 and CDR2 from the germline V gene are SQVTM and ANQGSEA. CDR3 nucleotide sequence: TGCAGCGTTGTACTTCTACAGGGGGCCACTGAAGCTTTCTTT. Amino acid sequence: CSVVLLQGATEAFF.

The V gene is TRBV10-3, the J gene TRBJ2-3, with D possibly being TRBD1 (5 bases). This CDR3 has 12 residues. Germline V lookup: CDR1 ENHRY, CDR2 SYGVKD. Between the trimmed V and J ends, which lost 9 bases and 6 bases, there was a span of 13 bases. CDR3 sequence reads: CAIGEGADTQYF. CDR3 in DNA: TGTGCCATTGGGGAAGGGGCCGATACGCAGTATTTT.

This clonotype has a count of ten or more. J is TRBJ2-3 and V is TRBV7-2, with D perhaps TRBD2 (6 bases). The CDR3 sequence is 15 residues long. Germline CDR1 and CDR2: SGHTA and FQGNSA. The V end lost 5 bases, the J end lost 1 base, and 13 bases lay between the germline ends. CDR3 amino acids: CASSLGAGRTDTQYF. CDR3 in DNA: TGTGCCAGCAGCCTAGGGGCGGGGCGCACAGATACGCAGTATTTT.

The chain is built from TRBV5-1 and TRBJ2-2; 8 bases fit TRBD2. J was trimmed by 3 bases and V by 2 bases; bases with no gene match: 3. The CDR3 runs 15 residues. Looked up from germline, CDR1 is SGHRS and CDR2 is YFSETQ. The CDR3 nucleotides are TGCGCCAGCAGCTTCGGACTAGCCTACACCGGGGAGCTGTTTTTT. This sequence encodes CASSFGLAYTGELFF.

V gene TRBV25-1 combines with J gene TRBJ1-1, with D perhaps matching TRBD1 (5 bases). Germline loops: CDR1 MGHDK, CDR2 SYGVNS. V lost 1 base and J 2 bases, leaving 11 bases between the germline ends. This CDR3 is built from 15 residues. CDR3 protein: CASSEFGTLNTEAFF. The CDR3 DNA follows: TGTGCCAGCAGTGAATTCGGGACGCTAAACACTGAAGCTTTCTTT. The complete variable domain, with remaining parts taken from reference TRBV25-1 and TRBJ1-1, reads EADIYQTPRYLVIGTGKKITLECSQTMGHDKMYWYQQDPGMELHLIHYSYGVNSTEKGDLSSESTVSRIRTEHFPLTLESARPSHTSQYLCASSEFGTLNTEAFFGQGTRLTVV.

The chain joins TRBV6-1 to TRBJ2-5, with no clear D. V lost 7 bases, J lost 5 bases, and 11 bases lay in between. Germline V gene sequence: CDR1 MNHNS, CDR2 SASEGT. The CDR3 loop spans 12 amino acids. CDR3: CASTLVMETQYF. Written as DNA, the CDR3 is TGTGCCAGCACACTCGTTATGGAGACCCAGTACTTC.

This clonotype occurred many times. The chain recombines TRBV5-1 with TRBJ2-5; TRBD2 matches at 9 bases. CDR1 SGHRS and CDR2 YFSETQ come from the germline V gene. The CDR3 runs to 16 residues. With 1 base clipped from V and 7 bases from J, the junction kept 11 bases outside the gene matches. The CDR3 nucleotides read TGCGCCAGCAGCTTGTGGGCTAGCGGGGAAGGCGGGACCCAGTACTTC. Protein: CASSLWASGEGGTQYF.

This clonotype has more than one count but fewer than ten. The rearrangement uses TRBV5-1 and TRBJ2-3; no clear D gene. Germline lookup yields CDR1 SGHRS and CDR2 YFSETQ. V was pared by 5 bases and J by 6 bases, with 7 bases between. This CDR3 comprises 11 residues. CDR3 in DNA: TGCGCCAGCAGAGAGGCGGATACGCAGTATTTT. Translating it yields CASREADTQYF. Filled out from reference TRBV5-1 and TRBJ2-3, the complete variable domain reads KAGVTQTPRYLIKTRGQQVTLSCSPISGHRSVSWYQQTPGQGLQFLFEYFSETQRNKGNFPGRFSGRQFSNSRSEMNVSTLELGDSALYLCASREADTQYFGPGTRLTVL.

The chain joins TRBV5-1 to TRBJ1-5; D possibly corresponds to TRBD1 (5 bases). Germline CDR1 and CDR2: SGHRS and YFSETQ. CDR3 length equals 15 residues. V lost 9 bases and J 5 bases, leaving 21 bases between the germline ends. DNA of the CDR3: TGCGCCAACCACCGGACACGGGATCTATATCAGCCCCAGCATTTT. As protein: CANHRTRDLYQPQHF.

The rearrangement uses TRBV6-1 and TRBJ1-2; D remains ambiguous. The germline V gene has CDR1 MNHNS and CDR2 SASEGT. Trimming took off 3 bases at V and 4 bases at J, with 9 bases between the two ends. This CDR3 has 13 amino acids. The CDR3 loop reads CASSDTEFYGYTF. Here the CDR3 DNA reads TGTGCCAGCAGTGATACCGAGTTCTATGGCTACACCTTC.

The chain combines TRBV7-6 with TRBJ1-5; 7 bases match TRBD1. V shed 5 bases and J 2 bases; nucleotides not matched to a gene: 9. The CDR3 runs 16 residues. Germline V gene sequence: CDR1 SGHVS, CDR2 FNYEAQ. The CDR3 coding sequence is TGTGCCAGCAGCCCTCGGACAGGAGGAGGCAATCAGCCCCAGCATTTT. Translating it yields CASSPRTGGGNQPQHF.

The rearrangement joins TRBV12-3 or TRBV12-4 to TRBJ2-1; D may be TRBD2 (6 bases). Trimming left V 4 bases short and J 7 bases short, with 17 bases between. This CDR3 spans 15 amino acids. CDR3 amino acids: CASSYPQAGGNEQFF. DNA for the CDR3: TGTGCCAGCAGTTACCCCCAAGCCGGGGGAAATGAGCAGTTCTTC.

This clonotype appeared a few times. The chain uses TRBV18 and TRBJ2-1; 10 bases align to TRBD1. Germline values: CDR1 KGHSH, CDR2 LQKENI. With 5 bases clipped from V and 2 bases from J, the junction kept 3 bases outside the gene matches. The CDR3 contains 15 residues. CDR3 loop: CASSTGQGAYNEQFF. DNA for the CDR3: TGTGCCAGCTCAACCGGACAGGGGGCCTACAATGAGCAGTTCTTC.

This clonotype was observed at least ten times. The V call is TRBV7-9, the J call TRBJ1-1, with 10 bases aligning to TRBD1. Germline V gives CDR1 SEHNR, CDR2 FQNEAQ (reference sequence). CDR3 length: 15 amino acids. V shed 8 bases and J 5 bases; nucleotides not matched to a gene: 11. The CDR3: CASPTWGQGYTEAFF. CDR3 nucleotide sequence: TGTGCCAGCCCAACCTGGGGACAGGGGTATACTGAAGCTTTCTTT.

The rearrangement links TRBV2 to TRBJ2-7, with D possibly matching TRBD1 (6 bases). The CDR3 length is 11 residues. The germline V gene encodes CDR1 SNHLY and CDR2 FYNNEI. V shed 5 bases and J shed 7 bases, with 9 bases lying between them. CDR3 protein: CASSPDREQYV. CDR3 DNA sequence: TGTGCCAGCAGTCCCGACAGGGAGCAGTACGTC.

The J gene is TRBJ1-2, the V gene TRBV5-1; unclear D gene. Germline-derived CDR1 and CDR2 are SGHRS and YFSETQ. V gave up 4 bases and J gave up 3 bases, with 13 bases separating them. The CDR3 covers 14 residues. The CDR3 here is CASSRGEGDYGYTF. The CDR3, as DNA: TGCGCCAGCAGCCGAGGAGAGGGTGACTATGGCTACACCTTC.

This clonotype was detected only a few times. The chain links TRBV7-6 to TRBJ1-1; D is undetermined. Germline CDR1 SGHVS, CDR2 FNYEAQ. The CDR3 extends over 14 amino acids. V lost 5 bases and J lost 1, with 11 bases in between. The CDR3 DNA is TGTGCCAGCAGCCCCACGGGGTGGAACACTGAAGCTTTCTTT. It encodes CASSPTGWNTEAFF. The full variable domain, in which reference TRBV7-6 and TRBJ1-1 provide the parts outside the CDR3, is GAGVSQSPRYKVTKRGQDVALRCDPISGHVSLYWYRQALGQGPEFLTYFNYEAQQDKSGLPNDRFSAERPEGSISTLTIQRTEQRDSAMYRCASSPTGWNTEAFFGQGTRLTVV.

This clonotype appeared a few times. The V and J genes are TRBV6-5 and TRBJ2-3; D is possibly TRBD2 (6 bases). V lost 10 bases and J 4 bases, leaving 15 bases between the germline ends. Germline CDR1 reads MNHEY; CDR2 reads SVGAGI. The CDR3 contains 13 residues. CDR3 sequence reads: CAIGGAPSDTQYF. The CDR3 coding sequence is TGTGCCATCGGAGGGGCGCCCTCAGATACGCAGTATTTT.

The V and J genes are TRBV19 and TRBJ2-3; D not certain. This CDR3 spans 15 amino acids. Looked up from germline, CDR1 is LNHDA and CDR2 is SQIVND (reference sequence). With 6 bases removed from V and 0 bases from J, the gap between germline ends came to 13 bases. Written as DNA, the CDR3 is TGTGCCAGTAGCAGACGTCAGGACAGCACAGATACGCAGTATTTT. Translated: CASSRRQDSTDTQYF. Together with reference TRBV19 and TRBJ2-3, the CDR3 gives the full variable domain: DGGITQSPKYLFRKEGQNVTLSCEQNLNHDAMYWYRQDPGQGLRLIYYSQIVNDFQKGDIAEGYSVSREKKESFPLTVTSAQKNPTAFYLCASSRRQDSTDTQYFGPGTRLTVL.

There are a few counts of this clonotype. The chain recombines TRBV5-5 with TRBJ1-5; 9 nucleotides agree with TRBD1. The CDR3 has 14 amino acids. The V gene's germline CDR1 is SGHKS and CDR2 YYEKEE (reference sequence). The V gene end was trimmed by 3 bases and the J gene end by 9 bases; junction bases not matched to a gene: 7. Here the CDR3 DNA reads TGTGCCAGCAGCTCCGGGACAGGGCAGCTGCCCCAGCATTTT. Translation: CASSSGTGQLPQHF.